This TCR beta chain was captured in a study of cytotoxic CD8 clonotypes in ibrutinib-treated CLL. Study-level results: There were few public clonotypes, and on treatment they contracted or stayed stable. Sustained-remission and progressing patients' sampling times differed.

Note on this clone: Its specificity is unknown.

V lost 6 bases, J lost 0 bases, and 5 bases stayed unmatched. This CDR3 is 15 amino acids long. From germline, CDR1 is LGHNT and CDR2 FRNRAP. Clones were read by immunoSEQ multiplex PCR, and TCRdb kept only the in-frame ones, dropping some. The sample carries roughly 200,000 clones, roughly 72% recorded once. The clonotype was recovered from a human donor with chronic lymphocytic leukemia. This sequence joins TRBV12-5 and TRBJ2-1; 7 bases agree with TRBD1. Material: PBMCs, obtained after 24 months of ibrutinib treatment. The CDR3 spells CASGPDRASYNEQFF. CDR3 bases: TGTGCTAGTGGACCTGACAGGGCCTCCTACAATGAGCAGTTCTTC.